The 9 T cell receptor beta chains presented below share a single source sample, sequenced in a study of cytomegalovirus exposure and HLA in healthy donors. Profiled with immunoSEQ multiplex PCR; TCRdb holds only in-frame clones, not every one. Of roughly 63,000 clones in the sample, more than 70% are singletons; the top ten hold over 1%. Sequencing was carried out using PBMCs. All receptors derive from a woman between 18 and 30 years old in good health and CMV-seronegative.

This chain joins TRBV5-1 and TRBJ2-7; perhaps TRBD2 as D (6 bases). With 4 bases removed from V and 4 bases from J, the gap between germline ends came to 18 bases. Germline-derived CDR1 and CDR2 are SGHRS and YFSETQ. CDR3 size: 15 residues. As DNA, the CDR3 is TGCGCCAGCAGCCCGGGCGGGGTCTTAAGGTACGAGCAGTACTTC. Protein product: CASSPGGVLRYEQYF.

This clone has only one observation. V and J are TRBV7-9 and TRBJ1-5, with 8 bases identical to TRBD1. The J segment lost 6 bases and the V segment lost 0 bases, leaving 1 base of the junction unmatched. The germline V gene has CDR1 SEHNR and CDR2 FQNEAQ (reference sequence). CDR3 length equals 14 residues. The CDR3 bases are TGTGCCAGCAGCTTAGCGGGACAGGCTCAGCCCCAGCATTTT. Amino acids: CASSLAGQAQPQHF.

V gene TRBV7-2 combines with J gene TRBJ1-3, with 7 nucleotides matching TRBD1. CDR1 and CDR2 from the germline V gene are SGHTA and FQGNSA. The junction had 9 bases not matched to a gene; V was cut back by 5 bases and J by 2 bases. The CDR3 consists of 16 residues. The CDR3 loop reads CASSQGTVLTGNTIYF. The CDR3 nucleotides read TGTGCCAGCAGCCAAGGGACAGTTCTTACTGGAAACACCATATATTTT.

In regard to this clone: Within the sample, other DNA sequences also encode this same CDR3. This chain uses TRBV9 with TRBJ1-6; D is ambiguous. Germline V gene lookup returns CDR1 SGDLS and CDR2 YYNGEE. The CDR3 contains 16 residues. Trimming cost V 4 bases and J 10 bases, with 21 bases left between them. The CDR3: CASSPQSGLMASPLHF. CDR3 nucleotide sequence: TGTGCCAGCAGCCCCCAATCGGGTTTAATGGCCTCACCCCTCCACTTT.

CDR3: CASSPTSGGAKNIQYF. The CDR3 region has the DNA TGTGCCAGCAGCCCAACTAGCGGGGGAGCAAAAAACATTCAGTACTTC. The chain recombines TRBV7-2 with TRBJ2-4, with TRBD2 matching over 11 bases. V lost 5 bases and J lost 4; bases outside the gene matches: 7. Germline loops: CDR1 SGHTA, CDR2 FQGNSA. The CDR3 covers 16 residues.

The gene calls are TRBV2 and TRBJ1-3, with D tentatively TRBD1 (6 bases). With 3 bases removed from V and 8 bases from J, the gap between germline ends came to 14 bases. The length of the CDR3 is 14 residues. The V gene's germline CDR1 is SNHLY and CDR2 FYNNEI. The CDR3 region is CASSDGQGLDTIYF. The CDR3 DNA sequence: TGTGCCAGCAGTGACGGGCAGGGGTTGGACACCATATATTTT.

This clone was detected once. The rearrangement joins TRBV6-1 to TRBJ1-4; a weak D match, TRBD1 (6 bases). Germline V CDR1 and CDR2: MNHNS, SASEGT. V lost 6 bases to trimming and J lost 7 bases, with 18 bases between them. This CDR3 is built from 15 residues. Here the CDR3 reads CASSQVAGAGEKLFF. DNA of the CDR3: TGTGCCAGCAGCCAGGTGGCAGGGGCGGGTGAAAAACTGTTTTTT.

The CDR3 DNA reads as TGCGCCAGCAGCGAACTCTACACAGATACGCAGTATTTT. Its translation is CASSELYTDTQYF. V is TRBV4-1 and J is TRBJ2-3; no definite D call. CDR3 length equals 13 residues. V lost 5 bases, J lost 2 bases, and 8 bases lay in between. Germline V gene sequence: CDR1 MGHRA, CDR2 YSYEKL.

The chain is built from TRBV18 and TRBJ2-2; D is ambiguous. V lost 2 bases and J 0 bases, leaving 10 bases between the germline ends. The CDR3 runs 16 residues. The germline gives CDR1 KGHSH, CDR2 LQKENI. CDR3 sequence (DNA): TGTGCCAGCTCACCAAATGGCAACGCGAACACCGGGGAGCTGTTTTTT. It specifies CASSPNGNANTGELFF.